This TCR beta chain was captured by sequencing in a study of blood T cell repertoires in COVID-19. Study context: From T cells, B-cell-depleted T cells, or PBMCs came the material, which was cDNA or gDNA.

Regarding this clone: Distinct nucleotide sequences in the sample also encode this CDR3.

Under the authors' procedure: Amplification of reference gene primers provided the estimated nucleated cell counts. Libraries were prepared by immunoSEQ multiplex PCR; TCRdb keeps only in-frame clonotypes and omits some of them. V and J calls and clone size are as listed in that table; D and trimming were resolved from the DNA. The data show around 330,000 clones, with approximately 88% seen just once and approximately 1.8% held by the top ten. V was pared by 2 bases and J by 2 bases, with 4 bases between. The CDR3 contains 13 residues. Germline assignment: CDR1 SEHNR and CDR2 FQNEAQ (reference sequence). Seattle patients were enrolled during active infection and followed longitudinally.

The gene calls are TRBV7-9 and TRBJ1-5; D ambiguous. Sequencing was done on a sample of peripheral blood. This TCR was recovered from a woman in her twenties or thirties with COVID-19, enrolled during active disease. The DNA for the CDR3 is TGTGCCAGCAGCTTACAGGGCAATCAGCCCCAGCATTTT. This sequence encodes CASSLQGNQPQHF.